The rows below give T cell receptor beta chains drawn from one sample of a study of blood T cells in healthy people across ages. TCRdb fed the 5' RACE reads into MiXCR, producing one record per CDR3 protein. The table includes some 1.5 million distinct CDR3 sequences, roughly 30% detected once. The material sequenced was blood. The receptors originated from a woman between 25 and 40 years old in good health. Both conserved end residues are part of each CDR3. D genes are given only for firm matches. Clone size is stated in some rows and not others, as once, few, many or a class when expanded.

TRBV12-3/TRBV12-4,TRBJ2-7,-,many,CASSPDGSSYEQYF,TGTGCCAGCAGTCCGGACGGGAGCTCCTACGAGCAGTACTTC
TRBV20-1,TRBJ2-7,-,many,CSAVQGDHYEQYF,TGCAGTGCTGTGCAGGGCGACCACTACGAGCAGTACTTC
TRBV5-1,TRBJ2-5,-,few,CASRVPTGQETQYF,TGCGCCAGCAGAGTCCCAACAGGGCAAGAGACCCAGTACTTC
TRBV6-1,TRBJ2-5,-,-,CASSVASAQETQYF,TGTGCCAGCAGTGTGGCTAGCGCACAAGAGACCCAGTACTTC
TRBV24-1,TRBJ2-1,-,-,CATSDTRYGEQFF,TGTGCCACCAGTGACACTAGGTATGGTGAGCAGTTCTTC
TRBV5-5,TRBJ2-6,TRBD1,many,CASSLDRGGASGANVLTF,TGTGCCAGCAGCCTAGACAGGGGAGGCGCCTCTGGGGCCAACGTCCTGACTTTC
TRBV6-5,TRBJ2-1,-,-,CASKTPGLPGNEQFF,TGTGCCAGCAAAACACCGGGACTCCCCGGCAATGAGCAGTTCTTC
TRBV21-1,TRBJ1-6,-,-,CASSKGEGTGGGTYNSPLHF,TGTGCCAGCAGCAAAGGGGAAGGGACAGGGGGCGGCACCTATAATTCACCCCTCCACTTT
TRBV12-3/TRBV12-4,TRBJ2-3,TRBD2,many,CASSLRTSGGTFTDTQYF,TGTGCCAGCAGTTTGAGGACTAGCGGGGGGACTTTCACAGATACGCAGTATTTT
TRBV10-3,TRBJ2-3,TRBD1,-,CAISEGTGTDTQYF,TGTGCCATCAGTGAGGGGACAGGGACCGATACGCAGTATTTT
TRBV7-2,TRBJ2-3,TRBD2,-,CTSSVPTSGSADTQYF,TGTACCAGCAGCGTTCCCACTAGCGGGAGCGCAGATACGCAGTATTTT
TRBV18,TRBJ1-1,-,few,CASSPIYGPEAFF,TGTGCCAGCTCACCAATATACGGGCCTGAAGCTTTCTTT
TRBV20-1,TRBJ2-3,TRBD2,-,CSAGPTSGGDTQYF,TGCAGTGCTGGGCCTACTAGCGGGGGAGATACGCAGTATTTT
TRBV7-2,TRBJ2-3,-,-,CASSLKRVADTQYF,TGTGCCAGCAGCTTAAAGAGGGTGGCAGATACGCAGTATTTT
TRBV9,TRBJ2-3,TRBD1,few,CASSGDRGPSGDTQYF,TGTGCCAGCAGCGGGGACAGGGGGCCTTCGGGAGATACGCAGTATTTT
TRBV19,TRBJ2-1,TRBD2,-,CASSIYGTSGGQEQFF,TGTGCCAGTAGTATCTACGGGACTAGCGGGGGTCAGGAGCAGTTCTTC
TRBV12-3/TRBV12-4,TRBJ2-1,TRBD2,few,CASRRPGLTYNEQFF,TGTGCCAGCAGGAGACCGGGACTAACCTACAATGAGCAGTTCTTC
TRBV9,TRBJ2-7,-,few,CASSGGDRAYEQYF,TGTGCCAGCAGCGGGGGGGACAGAGCCTACGAGCAGTACTTC
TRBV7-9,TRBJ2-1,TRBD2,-,CASSRGSGSNEQFF,TGTGCCAGCAGCCGAGGGAGCGGGAGCAATGAGCAGTTCTTC
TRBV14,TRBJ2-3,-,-,CASSQDLGADTQYF,TGTGCCAGCAGCCAAGATCTAGGGGCAGATACGCAGTATTTT
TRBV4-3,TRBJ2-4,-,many,CASSQGGDQNIQYF,TGCGCCAGCAGCCAGGGCGGGGATCAAAACATTCAGTACTTC
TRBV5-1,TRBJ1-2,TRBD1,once,CASSPMTGEEGYTF,TGCGCCAGCAGCCCTATGACAGGGGAAGAGGGGTACACCTTC